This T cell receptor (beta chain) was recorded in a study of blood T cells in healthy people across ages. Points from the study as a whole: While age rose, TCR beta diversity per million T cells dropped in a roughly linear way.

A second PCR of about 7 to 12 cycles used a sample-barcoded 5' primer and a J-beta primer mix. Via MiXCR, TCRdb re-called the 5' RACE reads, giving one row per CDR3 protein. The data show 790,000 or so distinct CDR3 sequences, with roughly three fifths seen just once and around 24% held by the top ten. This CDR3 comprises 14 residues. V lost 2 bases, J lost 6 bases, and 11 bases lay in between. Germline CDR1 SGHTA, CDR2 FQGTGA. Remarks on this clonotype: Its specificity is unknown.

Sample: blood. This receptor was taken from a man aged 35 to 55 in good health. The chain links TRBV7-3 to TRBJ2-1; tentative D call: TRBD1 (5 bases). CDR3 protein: CASSLGGAVNEQFF. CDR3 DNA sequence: TGTGCCAGCAGCTTAGGTGGGGCGGTCAATGAGCAGTTCTTC. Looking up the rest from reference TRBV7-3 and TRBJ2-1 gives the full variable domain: GAGVSQTPSNKVTEKGKYVELRCDPISGHTALYWYRQSLGQGPEFLIYFQGTGAADDSGLPNDRFFAVRPEGSVSTLKIQRTERGDSAVYLCASSLGGAVNEQFFGPGTRLTVL.